This section outlines one T cell receptor (beta chain) sequence together with its context. This sample was taken from a study of technical replicates of blood from a few donors. Some clones are missing from TCRdb's copy, which holds only in-frame ones; the method was immunoSEQ multiplex PCR. This table has about 82,000 clones, around 93% appearing once. The sequencing input was T cells isolated from PBMCs. The sequence was collected from a human donor in good health.

In DNA, the CDR3 is TGTGCCAGTTCACAGGGGGAGGGCACTGAAGCTTTCTTT. Its protein product is CASSQGEGTEAFF. V usage is TRBV19 and J usage is TRBJ1-1; TRBD1 agrees at 8 bases. The germline gives CDR1 LNHDA, CDR2 SQIVND (reference sequence). V shed 8 bases and J 4 bases; nucleotides not matched to a gene: 6. There are 13 residues in the CDR3.